The next 13 T cell receptor beta chains were all read from a single sample in a study of identical twins. Using its own MiXCR run on the 5' RACE reads, TCRdb lists one record per CDR3 protein. Among hundreds of thousands of distinct CDR3 sequences listed, more than 13% were seen once. Sequencing used memory (CD45RO+) T cells sorted from blood. The receptors were sampled from a woman between 18 and 29 years old in good health.

The chain recombines TRBV5-1 with TRBJ2-7, with D possibly being TRBD2 (6 bases). V was trimmed by 0 bases and J by 1 base, leaving 14 bases between them. CDR1 and CDR2 from the germline V gene are SGHRS and YFSETQ. The CDR3 spans 16 residues. The chain's CDR3 is CASSLEVAANSYEQYF. The CDR3 DNA reads TGCGCCAGCAGCTTGGAAGTAGCGGCAAATTCCTACGAGCAGTACTTC.

The count of this clonotype is one. This clone may be a read error of a much larger clone one base away. The chain links TRBV12-3 or TRBV12-4 to TRBJ2-3; 7 nucleotides line up with TRBD2. CDR3 size: 15 residues. In DNA, the CDR3 is TGTGCCAGCAGCCCCCGGGGGGTTAGCACACATACGCAGTATTTT. Amino acids: CASSPRGVSTHTQYF.

The rearrangement links TRBV7-2 to TRBJ1-5; perhaps TRBD1 as D (6 bases). Trimming removed 5 bases at V and 6 bases at J, with 17 bases between. The CDR3 spans 15 residues. CDR1 and CDR2 (germline): SGHTA, FQGNSA. CDR3 bases: TGTGCCAGCAGCCGATTTACAGGGAAGGGTCAGCCCCAGCATTTT. Its translation: CASSRFTGKGQPQHF.

The chain has TRBV20-1 and TRBJ2-7; no firm D call. The germline V gene encodes CDR1 DFQATT and CDR2 SNEGSKA (reference sequence). The CDR3 spans 13 residues. Trimming left V 6 bases short and J 0 bases short, with 12 bases between. CDR3 in DNA: TGCAGTGCAACTGTGCGCAGCTCCTACGAGCAGTACTTC. Protein product: CSATVRSSYEQYF.

This clonotype turned up a few times. The J gene is TRBJ1-5, the V gene TRBV6-1; D call uncertain. This CDR3 is 13 amino acids long. CDR1 MNHNS and CDR2 SASEGT come from the germline V gene. Trimming took off 10 bases at V and 0 bases at J, with 10 bases between the two ends. The CDR3 loop reads CATREFSNQPQHF. In DNA, the CDR3 is TGTGCCACCCGGGAATTTAGCAATCAGCCCCAGCATTTT.

J is TRBJ2-1 and V is TRBV12-3 or TRBV12-4; 8 bases align to TRBD2. The CDR3 sequence is 14 residues long. V shed 6 bases and J 9 bases; nucleotides not matched to a gene: 10. The CDR3 protein is CASSHRTSPREQFF. For the CDR3, the DNA is TGTGCCAGCAGCCACCGGACTAGCCCCCGTGAGCAGTTCTTC.

Ten or more counts support this clonotype. The V call is TRBV20-1, the J call TRBJ2-4, with D tentatively TRBD2 (5 bases). The V gene lost 5 bases and the J gene lost 7 bases, with 15 bases spanning the gap. The germline CDR1 and CDR2 sequences are DFQATT and SNEGSKA (reference sequence). The CDR3 covers 13 residues. The chain's CDR3 is CSAVSPGKNIQYF. For the CDR3, the DNA is TGCAGTGCTGTCTCCCCCGGGAAGAACATTCAGTACTTC.

The chain joins TRBV4-3 to TRBJ2-2; D gene unclear. Germline CDR1 LGHNA, CDR2 YSLEER. Trimming pared 4 bases from V and 7 bases from J, leaving 7 bases between. This CDR3 region has 12 residues. The CDR3: CASSRHNGELFF. DNA for the CDR3: TGCGCCAGCAGCCGACACAACGGGGAGCTGTTTTTT.

The chain links TRBV29-1 to TRBJ2-5, with D unresolved. The CDR3 runs to 12 residues. CDR1 and CDR2 from the germline V gene are SQVTM and ANQGSEA. Deletions cut 8 bases from V and 5 bases from J, with 15 bases between. CDR3 sequence: CSLGQVGETQYF. The CDR3 DNA follows: TGCAGCCTTGGGCAGGTTGGTGAGACCCAGTACTTC. The full variable domain, in which reference TRBV29-1 and TRBJ2-5 provide the parts outside the CDR3, is SAVISQKPSRDICQRGTSLTIQCQVDSQVTMMFWYRQQPGQSLTLIATANQGSEATYESGFVIDKFPISRPNLTFSTLTVSNMSPEDSSIYLCSLGQVGETQYFGPGTRLLVL.

The sample holds many counts of this clonotype. The rearrangement joins TRBV7-2 to TRBJ1-6, with D perhaps TRBD1 (5 bases). The CDR3 is made up of 13 amino acids. CDR1 is SGHTA, CDR2 FQGNSA, per germline. Trimming removed 11 bases at V and 8 bases at J, with 16 bases between. In DNA form, the CDR3 reads TGTGCCGAACAAATTTCGGGGGATTCACCCCTCCACTTT. It yields the protein CAEQISGDSPLHF.

This clonotype was seen at least ten times. V usage is TRBV4-2 and J usage is TRBJ2-1; D ambiguous. There are 13 residues in the CDR3. V lost 5 bases to trimming and J lost 5 bases, with 10 bases between them. Germline CDR1 LGHNA, CDR2 YNFKEQ. The CDR3 region is CASSSDGHNEQFF. CDR3 bases: TGTGCCAGCAGCTCGGACGGCCACAATGAGCAGTTCTTC.

This clonotype has a handful of counts. The chain employs TRBV18 and TRBJ2-3; 8 nucleotides match TRBD2. The V gene's germline CDR1 is KGHSH and CDR2 LQKENI. V shed 3 bases and J 6 bases; nucleotides not matched to a gene: 11. CDR3 length: 16 amino acids. The DNA of the CDR3 is TGTGCCAGCTCACCCGTTCGGACTAGCCGACAGGATACGCAGTATTTT. Translation: CASSPVRTSRQDTQYF.

This clonotype has only a few counts. The CDR3, as DNA: TGTGCCAGCAGCGTAGTAAGCCCCCTTGGGGGCCAGGCCGGGGAGCTGTTTTTT. Protein: CASSVVSPLGGQAGELFF. This chain uses TRBV9 with TRBJ2-2; tentatively, D is TRBD1 (6 bases). V lost 0 bases and J lost 6, with 21 bases in between. CDR1 SGDLS and CDR2 YYNGEE come from the germline V gene. The CDR3 runs to 18 residues. The complete variable domain, with remaining parts taken from reference TRBV9 and TRBJ2-2, reads DSGVTQTPKHLITATGQRVTLRCSPRSGDLSVYWYQQSLDQGLQFLIQYYNGEERAKGNILERFSAQQFPDLHSELNLSSLELGDSALYFCASSVVSPLGGQAGELFFGEGSRLTVL.